What follows are 10 T cell receptor beta chains derived from one specimen sequenced in a study of cytotoxic CD8 clonotypes in ibrutinib-treated CLL. Sequencing was performed with immunoSEQ multiplex PCR; in TCRdb, only in-frame clones are kept and a portion is missing. The data hold some 92,000 clones, with around 77% observed a single time. This specimen consisted of PBMCs, obtained after 24 months of ibrutinib treatment. The receptor set was obtained from a human donor with chronic lymphocytic leukemia.

J is TRBJ2-1 and V is TRBV7-5. TRBV7-5 is described as a pseudogene. The CDR3 is made up of 13 amino acids. CDR3 DNA: TGTGCCAGAAGCTTAAGGCCCCGAAATGAGCAGTTCTTC. Amino acids: CARSLRPRNEQFF.

The rearrangement uses TRBV5-5 and TRBJ2-7, with D possibly matching TRBD1 (6 bases). The germline CDR1 and CDR2 sequences are SGHKS and YYEKEE (reference sequence). The V gene lost 4 bases and the J gene lost 1 base, with 15 bases spanning the gap. The length of the CDR3 is 15 residues. This chain's CDR3 is CASSRTEGGSYEQYF. The CDR3 DNA follows: TGTGCCAGCAGCAGGACAGAAGGGGGTTCCTACGAGCAGTACTTC. The whole variable domain, remainder taken from reference TRBV5-5 and TRBJ2-7, is DAGVTQSPTHLIKTRGQQVTLRCSPISGHKSVSWYQQVLGQGPQFIFQYYEKEERGRGNFPDRFSARQFPNYSSELNVNALLLGDSALYLCASSRTEGGSYEQYFGPGTRLTVT.

The gene calls are TRBV2 and TRBJ1-6; a weak D match, TRBD1 (6 bases). The CDR3 consists of 17 residues. Between the trimmed V and J ends, which lost 4 bases and 0 bases, there was a span of 13 bases. Germline V gives CDR1 SNHLY, CDR2 FYNNEI. Here the CDR3 reads CASSGGGASSYNSPLHF. CDR3 sequence (DNA): TGTGCCAGCAGTGGCGGGGGGGCGAGCTCCTATAATTCACCCCTCCACTTT.

The chain has TRBV23-1 and TRBJ1-1; possible D gene TRBD1, 5 bases. TRBV23-1 is designated an ORF whose function remains uncertain. The CDR3 is made up of 15 amino acids. V was pared by 0 bases and J by 5 bases, with 13 bases between. The CDR3 region is CASSQSKIQVTEAFF. In DNA form, the CDR3 reads TGCGCCAGCAGTCAATCGAAGATACAGGTTACTGAAGCTTTCTTT.

CDR3 DNA: TGTGCCAGCAGCTTGGGTAGGGGCCGGTACCAAGAGACCCAGTACTTC. Amino acid sequence: CASSLGRGRYQETQYF. This sequence joins TRBV5-6 and TRBJ2-5, with TRBD1 as a possible D gene (5 bases). The germline V and J ends were trimmed by 0 bases and 0 bases, with 12 bases remaining between them. CDR1 is SGHDT and CDR2 is YYEEEE in the germline V gene. The CDR3 spans 16 residues.

This chain joins TRBV30 and TRBJ2-7; no firm D call. V was cut by 2 bases and J by 0 bases, with 8 bases left in between. CDR3 length: 13 amino acids. The germline V gene encodes CDR1 GTSNPN and CDR2 SVGIG (reference sequence). The CDR3 region is CAWSTGVSYEQYF. The CDR3 DNA reads as TGTGCCTGGAGTACGGGCGTCTCCTACGAGCAGTACTTC.

The rearrangement uses TRBV18 and TRBJ2-1; 9 bases are a match to TRBD1. The germline V gene has CDR1 KGHSH and CDR2 LQKENI. The trim removed 1 base at V and 6 bases at J, leaving 4 bases unmatched. The CDR3 covers 15 residues. Here the CDR3 reads CASSPLGQGSNEQFF. The CDR3 region has the DNA TGTGCCAGCTCACCACTGGGACAGGGTTCCAATGAGCAGTTCTTC.

CDR3: CASSYLSYEQYF. DNA for the CDR3: TGTGCCAGCAGCTACTTATCCTACGAGCAGTACTTC. This chain joins TRBV5-6 and TRBJ2-7, with D unclear. CDR1 is SGHDT and CDR2 is YYEEEE in the germline V gene. This CDR3 is built from 12 residues. Trimming cost V 3 bases and J 1 base, with 5 bases left between them.

The J gene is TRBJ2-3, the V gene TRBV7-2, with D hard to call. CDR1 is SGHTA and CDR2 is FQGNSA in the germline V gene. Trimming took off 1 base at V and 8 bases at J, with 13 bases between the two ends. The CDR3 totals 14 residues. The CDR3 sequence is CASSLGGTSSTQYF. Here the CDR3 DNA reads TGTGCCAGCAGCTTAGGAGGTACCTCGAGTACGCAGTATTTT.

The V and J genes are TRBV19 and TRBJ2-5; the match to TRBD1 covers 7 bases. The CDR3 is 15 amino acids. The germline V gene has CDR1 LNHDA and CDR2 SQIVND (reference sequence). Germline trimming cut 4 bases from V and 1 base from J; bases unmatched to any gene: 6. The CDR3 is CASSTQQGTQETQYF. DNA for the CDR3: TGTGCCAGTAGTACTCAACAGGGGACCCAAGAGACCCAGTACTTC. Complete variable domain (other parts from reference TRBV19 and TRBJ2-5): DGGITQSPKYLFRKEGQNVTLSCEQNLNHDAMYWYRQDPGQGLRLIYYSQIVNDFQKGDIAEGYSVSREKKESFPLTVTSAQKNPTAFYLCASSTQQGTQETQYFGPGTRLLVL.